This T cell receptor beta chain was retrieved from a study of molecular identifiers for immune sequencing clone quantification. Germline lookup yields CDR1 SGDLS and CDR2 YYNGEE. This CDR3 is built from 14 residues. V dropped 0 bases and J dropped 3 bases, with 7 bases sitting between them. This clonotype was seen at least ten times. TCRdb reprocessed the PCR reads via MiXCR and lists one record per CDR3 protein. Of some 650,000 distinct CDR3 sequences listed, approximately 20% are singletons. The sequencing input was naive CD8+ T cells from blood, with Jurkat cell RNA spiked in. Stated subset: FACS-sorted CD8+CD4-CCR7+CD45RA+ naive T cells. The V call is TRBV9, the J call TRBJ1-5; D remains unclear. This sequence originates from a human donor in good health. Some libraries in this study had Jurkat cell RNA spiked in. In DNA form, the CDR3 reads TGTGCCAGCAGCGTAGACGACTACAATCAGCCCCAGCATTTT. It yields the protein CASSVDDYNQPQHF.